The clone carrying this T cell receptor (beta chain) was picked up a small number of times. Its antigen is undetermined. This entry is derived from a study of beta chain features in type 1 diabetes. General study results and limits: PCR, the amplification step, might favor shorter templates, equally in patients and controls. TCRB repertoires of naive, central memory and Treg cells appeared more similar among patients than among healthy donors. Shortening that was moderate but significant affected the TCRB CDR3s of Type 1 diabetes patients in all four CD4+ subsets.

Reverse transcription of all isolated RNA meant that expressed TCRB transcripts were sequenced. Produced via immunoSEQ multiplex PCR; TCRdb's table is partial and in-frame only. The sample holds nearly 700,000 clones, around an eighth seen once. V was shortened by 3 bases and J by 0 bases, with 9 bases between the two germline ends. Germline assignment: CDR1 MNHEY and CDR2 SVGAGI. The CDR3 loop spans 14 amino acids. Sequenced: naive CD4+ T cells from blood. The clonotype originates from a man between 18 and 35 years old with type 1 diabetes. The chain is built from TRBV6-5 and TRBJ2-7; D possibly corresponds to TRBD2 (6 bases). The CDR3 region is CASSYDGSSYEQYF. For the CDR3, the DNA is TGTGCCAGCAGTTATGACGGGAGCTCCTACGAGCAGTACTTC.